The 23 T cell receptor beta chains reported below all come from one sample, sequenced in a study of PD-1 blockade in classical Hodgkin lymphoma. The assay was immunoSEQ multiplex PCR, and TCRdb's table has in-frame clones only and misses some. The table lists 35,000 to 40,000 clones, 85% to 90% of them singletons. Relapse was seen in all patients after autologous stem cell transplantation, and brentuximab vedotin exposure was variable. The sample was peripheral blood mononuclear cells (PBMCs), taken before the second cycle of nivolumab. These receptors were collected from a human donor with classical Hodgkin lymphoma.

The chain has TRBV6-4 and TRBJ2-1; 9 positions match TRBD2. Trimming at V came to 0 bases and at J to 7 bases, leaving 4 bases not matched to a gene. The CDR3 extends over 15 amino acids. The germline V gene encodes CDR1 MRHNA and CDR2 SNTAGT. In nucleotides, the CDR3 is TGTGCCAGCAGTGACTCCAAGCGGGAGGTTAATGAGCAGTTCTTC. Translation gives CASSDSKREVNEQFF.

This chain's CDR3 is CASSPTGQETQYF. As DNA, the CDR3 is TGTGCCAGCAGCCCCACAGGTCAAGAGACCCAGTACTTC. J is TRBJ2-5 and V is TRBV13; D is perhaps TRBD1 (5 bases). Per germline, CDR1 PRHDT and CDR2 FYEKMQ (reference sequence). This CDR3 is 13 amino acids long. Trimming removed 5 bases from V and 2 bases from J, with 9 bases in between.

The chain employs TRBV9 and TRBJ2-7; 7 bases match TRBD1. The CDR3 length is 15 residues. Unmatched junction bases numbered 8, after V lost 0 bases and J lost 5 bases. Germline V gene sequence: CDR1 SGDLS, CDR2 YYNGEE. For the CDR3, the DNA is TGTGCCAGCAGCGTAGCTGGGACAGTCGCCGACGAGCAGTACTTC. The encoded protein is CASSVAGTVADEQYF.

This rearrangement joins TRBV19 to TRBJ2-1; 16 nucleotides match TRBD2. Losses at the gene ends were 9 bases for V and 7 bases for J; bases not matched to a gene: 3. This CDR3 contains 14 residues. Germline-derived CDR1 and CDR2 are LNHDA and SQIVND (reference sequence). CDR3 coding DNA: TGTGCCAGCACGGGACTAGCGGGAGGGAATGAGCAGTTCTTC. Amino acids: CASTGLAGGNEQFF.

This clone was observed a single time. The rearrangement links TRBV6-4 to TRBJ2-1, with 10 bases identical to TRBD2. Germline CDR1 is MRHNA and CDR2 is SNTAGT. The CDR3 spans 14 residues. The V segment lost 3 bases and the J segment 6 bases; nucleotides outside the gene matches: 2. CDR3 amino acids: CASSEGLASNEQFF. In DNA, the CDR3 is TGTGCCAGCAGTGAGGGACTAGCGAGCAATGAGCAGTTCTTC.

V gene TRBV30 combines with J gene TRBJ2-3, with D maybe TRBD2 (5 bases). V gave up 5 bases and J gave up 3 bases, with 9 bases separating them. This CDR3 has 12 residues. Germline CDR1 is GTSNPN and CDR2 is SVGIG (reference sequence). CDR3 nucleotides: TGTGCCTGGGGCCGGGGAACAGATACGCAGTATTTT. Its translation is CAWGRGTDTQYF.

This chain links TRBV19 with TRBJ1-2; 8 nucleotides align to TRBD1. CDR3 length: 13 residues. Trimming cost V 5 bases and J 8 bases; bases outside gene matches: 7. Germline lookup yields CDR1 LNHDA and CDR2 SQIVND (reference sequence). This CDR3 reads CASSVSTGGGYTF. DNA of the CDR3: TGTGCCAGTAGTGTGTCAACAGGGGGAGGCTACACCTTC.

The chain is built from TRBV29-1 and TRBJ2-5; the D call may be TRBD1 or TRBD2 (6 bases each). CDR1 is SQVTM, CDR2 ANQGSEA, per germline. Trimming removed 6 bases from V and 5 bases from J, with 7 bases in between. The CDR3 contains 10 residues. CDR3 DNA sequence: TGCAGCGTAGGGGGGGAGACCCAGTACTTC. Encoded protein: CSVGGETQYF.

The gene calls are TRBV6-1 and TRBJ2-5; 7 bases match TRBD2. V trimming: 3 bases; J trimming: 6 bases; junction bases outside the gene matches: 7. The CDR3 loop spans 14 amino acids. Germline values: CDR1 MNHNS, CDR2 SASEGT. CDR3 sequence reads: CASSEWEGLKTQYF. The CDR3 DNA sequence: TGTGCCAGCAGTGAGTGGGAGGGACTGAAGACCCAGTACTTC.

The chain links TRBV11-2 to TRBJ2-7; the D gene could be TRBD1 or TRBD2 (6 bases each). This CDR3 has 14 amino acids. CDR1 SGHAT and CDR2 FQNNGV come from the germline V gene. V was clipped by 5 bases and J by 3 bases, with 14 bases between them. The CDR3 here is CASSPRGRVYEQYF. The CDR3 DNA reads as TGTGCCAGCAGCCCCCGGGGGCGGGTCTACGAGCAGTACTTC.

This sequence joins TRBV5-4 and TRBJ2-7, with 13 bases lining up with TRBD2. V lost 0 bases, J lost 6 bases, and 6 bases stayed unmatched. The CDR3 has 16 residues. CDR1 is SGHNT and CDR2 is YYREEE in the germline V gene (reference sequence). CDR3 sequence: CASSLEGLAGPLEQYF. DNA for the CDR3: TGTGCCAGCAGCTTGGAGGGACTAGCGGGACCCCTCGAGCAGTACTTC.

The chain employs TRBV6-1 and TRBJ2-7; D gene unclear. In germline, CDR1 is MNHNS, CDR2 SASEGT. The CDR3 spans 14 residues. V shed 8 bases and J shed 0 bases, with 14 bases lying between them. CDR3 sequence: CASSGHQLSYEQYF. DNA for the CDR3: TGTGCCAGCTCAGGTCATCAACTCTCCTACGAGCAGTACTTC.

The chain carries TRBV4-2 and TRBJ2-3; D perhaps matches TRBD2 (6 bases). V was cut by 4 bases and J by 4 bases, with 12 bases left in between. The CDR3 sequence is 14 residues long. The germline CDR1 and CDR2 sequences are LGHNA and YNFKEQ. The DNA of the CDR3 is TGTGCCAGCAGCCCGGGACTCGGCTCAGATACGCAGTATTTT. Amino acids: CASSPGLGSDTQYF.

This CDR3 is CASSLGAGELFF. The CDR3, as DNA: TGTGCCAGCAGCTTGGGCGCCGGGGAGCTGTTTTTT. The chain joins TRBV5-6 to TRBJ2-2; D is unclear. Germline lookup yields CDR1 SGHDT and CDR2 YYEEEE. Trimming shortened V by 0 bases and J by 6 bases, and 3 bases separated the two germline ends. The CDR3 spans 12 residues.

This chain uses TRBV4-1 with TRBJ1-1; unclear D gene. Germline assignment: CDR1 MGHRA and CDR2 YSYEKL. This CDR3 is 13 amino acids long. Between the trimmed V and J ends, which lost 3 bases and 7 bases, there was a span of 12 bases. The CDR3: CASSQEGYYEAFF. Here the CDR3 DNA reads TGCGCCAGCAGCCAGGAGGGTTACTATGAAGCTTTCTTT.

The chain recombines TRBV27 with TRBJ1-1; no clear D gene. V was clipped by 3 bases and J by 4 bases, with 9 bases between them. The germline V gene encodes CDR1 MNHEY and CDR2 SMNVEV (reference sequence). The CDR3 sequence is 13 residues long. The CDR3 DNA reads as TGTGCCAGCAGTTTGGACCGAGCCACTGAAGCTTTCTTT. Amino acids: CASSLDRATEAFF.

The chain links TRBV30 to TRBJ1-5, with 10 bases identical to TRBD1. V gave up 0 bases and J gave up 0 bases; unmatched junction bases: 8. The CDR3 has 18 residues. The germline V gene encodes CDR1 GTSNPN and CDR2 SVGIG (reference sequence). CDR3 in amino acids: CAWSVWTGGIYSNQPQHF. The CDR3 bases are TGTGCCTGGAGTGTATGGACAGGGGGAATCTATAGCAATCAGCCCCAGCATTTT. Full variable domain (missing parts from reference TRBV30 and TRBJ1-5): SQTIHQWPATLVQPVGSPLSLECTVEGTSNPNLYWYRQAAGRGLQLLFYSVGIGQISSEVPQNLSASRPQDRQFILSSKKLLLSDSGFYLCAWSVWTGGIYSNQPQHFGDGTRLSIL.

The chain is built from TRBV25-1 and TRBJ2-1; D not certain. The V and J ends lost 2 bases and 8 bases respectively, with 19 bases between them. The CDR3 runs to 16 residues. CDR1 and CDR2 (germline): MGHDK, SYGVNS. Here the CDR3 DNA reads TGTGCCAGCAGTGAAGGAATGGGTAAGGATGTCGATGAGCAGTTCTTC. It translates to CASSEGMGKDVDEQFF.

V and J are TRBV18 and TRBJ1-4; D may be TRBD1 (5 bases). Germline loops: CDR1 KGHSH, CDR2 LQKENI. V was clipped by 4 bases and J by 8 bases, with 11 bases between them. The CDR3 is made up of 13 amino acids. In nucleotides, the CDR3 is TGTGCCAGCTCACGGGACGCCTTCGAAAAACTGTTTTTT. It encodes CASSRDAFEKLFF.

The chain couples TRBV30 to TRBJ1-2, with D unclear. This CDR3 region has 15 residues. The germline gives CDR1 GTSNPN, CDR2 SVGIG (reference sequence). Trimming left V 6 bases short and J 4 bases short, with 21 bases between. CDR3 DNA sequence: TGTGCCTGCCCCCGGCGGGGTCCTGAAAGCTATGGCTACACCTTC. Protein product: CACPRRGPESYGYTF.

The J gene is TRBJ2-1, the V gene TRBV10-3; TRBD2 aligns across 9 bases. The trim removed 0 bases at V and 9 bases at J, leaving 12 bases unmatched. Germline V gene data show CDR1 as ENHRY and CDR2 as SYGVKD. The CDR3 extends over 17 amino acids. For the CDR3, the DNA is TGTGCCATCAGTGAGTCGTTGGTTACCGGGACTAGCATTGAGCAGTTCTTC. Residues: CAISESLVTGTSIEQFF.

The CDR3 bases are TGTGCCAGCAGTTACTCCTCTTTGTCTCTTACCTACGAGCAGTACTTC. This sequence encodes CASSYSSLSLTYEQYF. The chain uses TRBV6-5 and TRBJ2-7; no clear D gene. There are 16 residues in the CDR3. V lost 0 bases to trimming and J lost 2 bases, with 14 bases between them. Per the germline V gene, CDR1 is MNHEY and CDR2 is SVGAGI.

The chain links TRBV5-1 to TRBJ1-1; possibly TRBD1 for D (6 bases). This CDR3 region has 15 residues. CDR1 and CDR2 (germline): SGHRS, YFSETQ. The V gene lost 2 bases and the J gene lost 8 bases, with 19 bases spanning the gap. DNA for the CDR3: TGCGCCAGCAGCTTAGACGGGGACATCGGGAGGGAAGCTTTCTTT. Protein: CASSLDGDIGREAFF.